This T cell receptor (beta chain) comes out of a study of T cell responses to AZD1222 COVID-19 vaccine. Study overall: Second doses that came at about 4 or about 12 weeks were put together. Overall study results and limits: No day 14 peak samples; only post-peak repertoires were characterized. The study identified only five or six AZD1222 recipients as seropositive at baseline. White British ancestry dominated among donors, who included more females, and clonal diversity was possibly underestimated.

V lost 5 bases to trimming and J lost 2 bases; unmatched junction nucleotides: 9. CDR3 size: 16 residues. Germline lookup yields CDR1 SEHNR and CDR2 FQNEAQ (reference sequence). Worth noting for this clone: What it binds is unknown.

Generated by immunoSEQ multiplex PCR, the TCRdb table keeps only in-frame clones and is missing some. Here the sample spans 80,000 or so clones, about 82% being singletons. The clonotype originates from an adult in good health. The chain links TRBV7-9 to TRBJ1-3; TRBD1 matches 7 bases. Specimen: peripheral blood, collected on day 0 of AZD1222 vaccination. CDR3 in amino acids: CASSNPRGRTGNTIYF. CDR3 nucleotide sequence: TGTGCCAGCAGCAACCCCAGGGGGAGAACTGGAAACACCATATATTTT.